The 32 T cell receptor beta chains given below trace back to one sample, sequenced in a study of T cell repertoires in cytomegalovirus infection. TCRdb processed the reads anew with MiXCR; each CDR3 protein has one entry. This table holds approximately 730,000 distinct CDR3 sequences, just under 30% found once. These receptors have no identified antigens. The sample consisted of cultured CD8+ T cells from PBMCs, taken from culture after CMV antigen stimulation. All receptors derive from a human donor in good health (CMV status not recorded). Some clones in this sample may be carry-over from other donors' samples.

The V and J genes are TRBV5-1 and TRBJ1-1; 8 bases align to TRBD1. CDR3 size: 17 residues. Germline assignment: CDR1 SGHRS and CDR2 YFSETQ. The V gene end was trimmed by 2 bases and the J gene end by 1 base; junction bases not matched to a gene: 10. The chain's CDR3 is CASSFHWTGQQNTEAFF. In DNA form, the CDR3 reads TGCGCCAGCAGCTTCCATTGGACAGGGCAACAGAACACTGAAGCTTTCTTT.

This clonotype has more than one count but fewer than ten. The chain uses TRBV6-2 or TRBV6-3 and TRBJ1-5; D call uncertain. The CDR3 has 13 amino acids. Germline lookup yields CDR1 MNHEY and CDR2 SVGEGT. The germline V and J ends were trimmed by 6 bases and 3 bases, with 9 bases remaining between them. The CDR3 nucleotides are TGTGCCAGCAGGCGACATCTCAATCAGCCCCAGCATTTT. As protein: CASRRHLNQPQHF.

This clonotype was found once. An end of the junction does not agree with germline; a read error may underlie this. The rearrangement uses TRBV7-9 and TRBJ1-1; D possibly corresponds to TRBD1 (6 bases). Germline-derived CDR1 and CDR2 are SEHNR and FQNEAQ (reference sequence). This CDR3 is built from 15 residues. The CDR3 protein is CVSSSLGGAGTEAFF. Here the CDR3 DNA reads TGTGTCAGCAGCTCACTTGGGGGGGCCGGCACTGAAGCTTTCTTT.

This clonotype appeared a few times. This chain joins TRBV11-2 and TRBJ1-1; 7 bases align to TRBD1. V dropped 5 bases and J dropped 1; count of bases not matched to a gene: 10. The CDR3 is 16 amino acids. Germline CDR1 and CDR2: SGHAT and FQNNGV. CDR3 sequence reads: CASSSFTGQPNTEAFF. The DNA of the CDR3 is TGTGCCAGCAGCAGCTTCACGGGACAGCCGAACACTGAAGCTTTCTTT.

The chain joins TRBV6-5 to TRBJ1-5; D not resolved. The CDR3 consists of 16 residues. The V end was cut by 4 bases, the J end by 0 bases, with 13 bases between. The germline V gene encodes CDR1 MNHEY and CDR2 SVGAGI. The CDR3 DNA follows: TGTGCCAGCAGTTTCCGGAGACGATATAGCAATCAGCCCCAGCATTTT. It encodes CASSFRRRYSNQPQHF.

The V and J genes are TRBV7-6 and TRBJ2-1; TRBD2 aligns across 8 bases. The V gene end was trimmed by 2 bases and the J gene end by 6 bases; junction bases not matched to a gene: 9. Germline CDR1 is SGHVS and CDR2 is FNYEAQ. The CDR3 runs 16 residues. The CDR3 nucleotides read TGTGCCAGCAGCTTAACGGAACTAGCGGCGTTCAATGAGCAGTTCTTC. It codes for CASSLTELAAFNEQFF.

The chain carries TRBV20-1 and TRBJ2-5; maybe TRBD2 (6 bases). The CDR3 contains 20 residues. Germline assignment: CDR1 DFQATT and CDR2 SNEGSKA (reference sequence). V lost 4 bases and J lost 5, with 35 bases in between. CDR3 nucleotide sequence: TGCAGTGCTAAAAGTATTAAAATTAATGTCGGCGGGGCCGAGGGGGAGACCCAGTACTTC. Translating it yields CSAKSIKINVGGAEGETQYF.

The chain uses TRBV7-4 and TRBJ2-5; unclear D gene. With 0 bases removed from V and 3 bases from J, the gap between germline ends came to 8 bases. Germline V gene lookup returns CDR1 SGHVT and CDR2 SQSDAQ. There are 14 residues in the CDR3. The CDR3 is CASSLAQFKETQYF. For the CDR3, the DNA is TGTGCCAGCAGCTTAGCCCAATTTAAAGAGACCCAGTACTTC.

This clonotype was detected ten times or more. The V call is TRBV7-2, the J call TRBJ1-1; a weak D match, TRBD1 (5 bases). Trimming pared 3 bases from V and 7 bases from J, leaving 12 bases between. CDR1 SGHTA and CDR2 FQGNSA come from the germline V gene. The CDR3 sequence is 13 residues long. In DNA, the CDR3 is TGTGCCAGCAGCTTGCCCCCGGGGGATGAAGCTTTCTTT. Translation gives CASSLPPGDEAFF.

This clonotype was picked up many times. V gene TRBV20-1 combines with J gene TRBJ1-1; the D gene is possibly TRBD1 (5 bases). The germline CDR1 and CDR2 sequences are DFQATT and SNEGSKA (reference sequence). CDR3 size: 13 residues. V dropped 1 base and J dropped 4 bases, with 10 bases sitting between them. The CDR3 DNA is TGCAGTGCTAGAGCCCGGGGGGGCACTGAAGCTTTCTTT. Translation gives CSARARGGTEAFF.

The chain couples TRBV27 to TRBJ2-3; possible D gene TRBD1, 6 bases. V dropped 1 base and J dropped 2 bases, with 10 bases sitting between them. Germline CDR1 MNHEY, CDR2 SMNVEV (reference sequence). The CDR3 loop spans 15 amino acids. The chain's CDR3 is CASSLYTGNTDTQYF. In nucleotides, the CDR3 is TGTGCCAGCAGTTTATACACAGGGAACACAGATACGCAGTATTTT.

This clonotype was counted ten times or more. This rearrangement joins TRBV25-1 to TRBJ2-3; D remains unclear. V lost 2 bases and J 4 bases, leaving 16 bases between the germline ends. Germline assignment: CDR1 MGHDK and CDR2 SYGVNS. CDR3 size: 16 residues. Here the CDR3 DNA reads TGTGCCAGCAGTGAAGATCGGTCTAGTATCTCAGATACGCAGTATTTT. It translates to CASSEDRSSISDTQYF. Looking up the rest from reference TRBV25-1 and TRBJ2-3 gives the full variable domain: EADIYQTPRYLVIGTGKKITLECSQTMGHDKMYWYQQDPGMELHLIHYSYGVNSTEKGDLSSESTVSRIRTEHFPLTLESARPSHTSQYLCASSEDRSSISDTQYFGPGTRLTVL.

The chain couples TRBV20-1 to TRBJ2-1, with 9 nucleotides matching TRBD2. With V trimmed by 6 bases and J by 4 bases, 7 bases remained unmatched. CDR1 is DFQATT, CDR2 SNEGSKA, per germline (reference sequence). The CDR3 has 14 residues. This CDR3 reads CSARGGNSYNEQFF. Here the CDR3 DNA reads TGCAGTGCGCGGGGGGGGAACTCGTACAATGAGCAGTTCTTC.

Ten or more counts support this clonotype. The chain employs TRBV7-6 and TRBJ1-3; 9 nucleotides agree with TRBD1. The CDR3 loop spans 17 amino acids. V dropped 4 bases and J dropped 4; count of bases not matched to a gene: 11. Germline assignment: CDR1 SGHVS and CDR2 FNYEAQ. The CDR3 here is CASSYGTGTTAGNTIYF. CDR3 sequence (DNA): TGTGCCAGCAGCTACGGGACAGGGACAACAGCCGGAAACACCATATATTTT.

V and J are TRBV14 and TRBJ2-4; D remains unclear. The CDR3 contains 14 residues. The germline V and J ends were trimmed by 1 base and 1 base, with 5 bases remaining between them. Germline CDR1 is SGHDN and CDR2 is FVKESK. The CDR3 nucleotides read TGTGCCAGCAGCCAAGTAGGGGCCAAAAACATTCAGTACTTC. Its protein is CASSQVGAKNIQYF. Full variable domain (remainder filled in from reference TRBV14 and TRBJ2-4): EAGVTQFPSHSVIEKGQTVTLRCDPISGHDNLYWYRRVMGKEIKFLLHFVKESKQDESGMPNNRFLAERTGGTYSTLKVQPAELEDSGVYFCASSQVGAKNIQYFGAGTRLSVL.

This clonotype has a count of ten or more. The chain combines TRBV10-3 with TRBJ1-5, with 7 bases identical to TRBD1. Germline assignment: CDR1 ENHRY and CDR2 SYGVKD. CDR3 length equals 16 residues. Germline trimming cut 3 bases from V and 5 bases from J; bases unmatched to any gene: 10. This CDR3 reads CAISDRGESGDQPQHF. The CDR3, as DNA: TGTGCCATCAGTGACAGGGGGGAATCAGGCGATCAGCCCCAGCATTTT.

Only one count was recorded for this clonotype. The V gene is TRBV6-8, the J gene TRBJ1-1; D remains ambiguous. CDR3 length: 13 amino acids. With 6 bases removed from V and 2 bases from J, the gap between germline ends came to 10 bases. Germline CDR1 and CDR2: MNHGY and SAAAGT. CDR3 sequence (DNA): TGTGCCAGCAGAAATCTAGGTAACACTGAAGCTTTCTTT. Its protein is CASRNLGNTEAFF.

The rearrangement links TRBV3-1 to TRBJ1-2, with TRBD1 matching 7 bases. The germline V gene has CDR1 LGHDT and CDR2 YNNKEL (reference sequence). CDR3 size: 16 residues. After removal of 0 bases from V and 4 bases from J, the junction contained 8 bases not matched to a gene. The CDR3 DNA sequence: TGTGCCAGCAGCCAAGAGAGAGGACAGGCCGCCTATGGCTACACCTTC. Protein product: CASSQERGQAAYGYTF. The whole variable domain, filled in from reference TRBV3-1 and TRBJ1-2, reads DTAVSQTPKYLVTQMGNDKSIKCEQNLGHDTMYWYKQDSKKFLKIMFSYNNKELIINETVPNRFSPKSPDKAHLNLHINSLELGDSAVYFCASSQERGQAAYGYTFGSGTRLTVV.

This clonotype was seen more than once but under ten times. The chain couples TRBV19 to TRBJ2-3, with 7 bases that match TRBD2. Germline V gives CDR1 LNHDA, CDR2 SQIVND (reference sequence). The CDR3 contains 16 residues. J gave up 2 bases and V 5 bases, and 10 bases lay outside the gene matches. The CDR3 here is CASSSQREITTDTQYF. The CDR3 coding sequence is TGTGCCAGTAGTTCCCAGCGGGAAATTACCACAGATACGCAGTATTTT.

This clonotype was observed at least ten times. The DNA of the CDR3 is TGTGCCAGCAGCTTAGCGATGAGGGGCGCGATTTACAATGAGCAGTTCTTC. Protein: CASSLAMRGAIYNEQFF. The J gene is TRBJ2-1, the V gene TRBV7-2, with D perhaps being TRBD1 or TRBD2 (5 bases each). This CDR3 has 17 residues. Germline lookup yields CDR1 SGHTA and CDR2 FQGNSA. Trimming took off 0 bases at V and 4 bases at J, with 16 bases between the two ends.

This clonotype was counted many times. This chain uses TRBV7-8 with TRBJ2-3, with TRBD2 matching over 7 bases. This CDR3 spans 16 amino acids. The J segment lost 0 bases and the V segment lost 4 bases, leaving 7 bases of the junction unmatched. Germline lookup yields CDR1 SGHVS and CDR2 FQNEAQ. The DNA of the CDR3 is TGTGCCAGCAGCTATATTGGGGGGGGAAGCACAGATACGCAGTATTTT. The encoded protein is CASSYIGGGSTDTQYF.

The chain combines TRBV5-3 with TRBJ1-2, with D possibly being TRBD1 (5 bases). TRBV5-3 falls under the ORF class, with uncertain function. The V end lost 8 bases, the J end lost 8 bases, and 19 bases lay between the germline ends. The CDR3 sequence is 13 residues long. CDR3 bases: TGTGCCAGCAGCAAGACAGTTCCGGGCGGCTACACCTTC. This sequence encodes CASSKTVPGGYTF.

Ten or more counts support this clonotype. The gene calls are TRBV12-3 or TRBV12-4 and TRBJ2-2; no clear D gene. V was clipped by 4 bases and J by 10 bases, with 7 bases between them. The CDR3 runs to 11 residues. The CDR3 is CASSSGVELFF. Written as DNA, the CDR3 is TGTGCCAGCAGTTCAGGCGTGGAGCTGTTTTTT.

In its sample, this clonotype was seen once. The J gene is TRBJ2-2, the V gene TRBV5-1; D possibly corresponds to TRBD2 (5 bases). The CDR3 length is 11 residues. Deletions cut 7 bases from V and 7 bases from J, with 8 bases between. Germline V gene sequence: CDR1 SGHRS, CDR2 YFSETQ. DNA of the CDR3: TGCGCCAGCGGACTTTACGGGGAGCTGTTTTTT. Translation: CASGLYGELFF.

This clonotype occurred many times. The chain couples TRBV28 to TRBJ1-1; D is undetermined. The germline CDR1 and CDR2 sequences are MDHEN and SYDVKM. Trimming left V 5 bases short and J 0 bases short, with 22 bases between. The CDR3 has 18 residues. The CDR3 DNA follows: TGTGCCAGCAGTGTTAAGAGGAGGCAGCGACCCATGAACACTGAAGCTTTCTTT. Protein: CASSVKRRQRPMNTEAFF.

There are a few counts of this clonotype. The rearrangement uses TRBV20-1 and TRBJ2-1; 12 nucleotides align to TRBD2. The CDR3 is made up of 19 amino acids. The V gene end was trimmed by 1 base and the J gene end by 3 bases; junction bases not matched to a gene: 13. Germline CDR1 reads DFQATT; CDR2 reads SNEGSKA (reference sequence). The CDR3 protein is CSARGLAGANAFYYNEQFF. The DNA of the CDR3 is TGCAGTGCTAGAGGACTAGCGGGGGCCAACGCTTTCTACTACAATGAGCAGTTCTTC.

The rearrangement links TRBV27 to TRBJ1-2; D is unclear. CDR1 and CDR2 (germline): MNHEY, SMNVEV (reference sequence). The CDR3 has 14 amino acids. Trimming took off 5 bases at V and 8 bases at J, with 18 bases between the two ends. CDR3 nucleotide sequence: TGTGCCAGCAGTATCTCCAAGGGTGGGGTCGGCTACACCTTC. This codes for CASSISKGGVGYTF.

J is TRBJ1-1 and V is TRBV6-1; 9 bases match TRBD1. Germline CDR1 is MNHNS and CDR2 is SASEGT. The junction had 6 bases not matched to a gene; V was cut back by 6 bases and J by 1 base. CDR3 size: 15 residues. The CDR3 spells CASRIPGQGNTEAFF. CDR3 DNA: TGTGCCAGCAGGATACCGGGACAGGGGAACACTGAAGCTTTCTTT.

This clonotype occurred many times. This chain uses TRBV7-6 with TRBJ1-1, with D perhaps matching TRBD1 (5 bases). CDR1 is SGHVS and CDR2 is FNYEAQ in the germline V gene. The CDR3 covers 16 residues. With 2 bases removed from V and 1 base from J, the gap between germline ends came to 14 bases. CDR3 region: CASSLKSWGPNTEAFF. In DNA, the CDR3 is TGTGCCAGCAGCTTAAAGTCTTGGGGACCGAACACTGAAGCTTTCTTT.

The chain has TRBV27 and TRBJ2-3, with 10 bases fitting TRBD1. The V and J ends lost 7 bases and 4 bases, in that order; junction bases with no gene match: 8. The germline gives CDR1 MNHEY, CDR2 SMNVEV (reference sequence). The CDR3 has 15 residues. DNA for the CDR3: TGTGCCAGCAACCTTGGGGACAGGGGTCCAGATACGCAGTATTTT. Its translation: CASNLGDRGPDTQYF.

This clonotype was seen once. The rearrangement joins TRBV5-5 to TRBJ2-5; D is undetermined. Trimming took off 1 base at V and 2 bases at J, with 24 bases between the two ends. CDR1 is SGHKS and CDR2 is YYEKEE in the germline V gene (reference sequence). The CDR3 length is 19 residues. The DNA of the CDR3 is TGTGCCAGCAGCTTGATAGGGTCGGTGCCGCTCGAGAGGCAAGAGACCCAGTACTTC. Amino acids: CASSLIGSVPLERQETQYF.

The genes are TRBV7-8 and TRBJ1-2, with 7 bases fitting TRBD1. This CDR3 contains 15 residues. In germline, CDR1 is SGHVS, CDR2 FQNEAQ. V lost 5 bases, J lost 1 base, and 7 bases stayed unmatched. The CDR3, as DNA: TGTGCCAGCAGCACGCGACAGGGCATTAACTATGGCTACACCTTC. Amino acids: CASSTRQGINYGYTF.